Listed here is a single T cell receptor beta chain. This sample is drawn from a study of shared T cell receptors in the human thymus. Trimming removed 11 bases from V and 5 bases from J, with 9 bases in between. Germline-derived CDR1 and CDR2 are MDHEN and SYDVKM. The CDR3 is made up of 10 amino acids. Sequenced by immunoSEQ multiplex PCR; TCRdb stores in-frame clones only, minus some. Of 600,000 or so clones in the sample, around 87% were seen once. These records were also assigned to another study, of human thymus T cells. That work adds: Gene usage (both V and J) appeared biased in thymic and blood repertoires.

The sequenced sample consisted of thymocytes. The origin of this receptor is a boy less than two years old with a congenital heart defect. This sequence joins TRBV28 and TRBJ1-2, with unresolved D. CDR3 nucleotide sequence: TGTGCCGCGCGGTCGTATGGCTACACCTTC. Translating gives CAARSYGYTF.